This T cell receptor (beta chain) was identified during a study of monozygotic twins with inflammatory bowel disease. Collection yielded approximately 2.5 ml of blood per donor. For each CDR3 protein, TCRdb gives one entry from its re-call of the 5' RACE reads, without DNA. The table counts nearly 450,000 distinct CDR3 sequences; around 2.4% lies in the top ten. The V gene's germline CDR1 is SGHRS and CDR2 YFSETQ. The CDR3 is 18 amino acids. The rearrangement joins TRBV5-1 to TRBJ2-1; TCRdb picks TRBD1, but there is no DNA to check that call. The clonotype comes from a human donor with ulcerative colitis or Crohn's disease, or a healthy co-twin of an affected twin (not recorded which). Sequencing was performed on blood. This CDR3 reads CASSVEQGTPVSYNEQFF.